These 7 T cell receptor beta chains were all obtained from the same sample, sequenced in a study of cytomegalovirus exposure and HLA in healthy donors (dated 2017 in TCRdb). Receptors were amplified or captured by the immunoSEQ multiplex PCR assay. TCRdb limited this immuneACCESS table to in-frame rearrangements with V and J called. A share of clones is missing; checked studies link under half to unresolved V genes, and the rest is unexplained. The sample table contains approximately 170,000 clones; only one count was recorded for over 80% of them. Of the sample, 2% to 2.5% is held by the ten largest clones. Specimen: PBMCs. The receptors shown here come from a man in his thirties or forties in good health and CMV-seropositive.

This chain links TRBV9 with TRBJ2-1; the match to TRBD2 covers 9 bases. The junction had 13 bases not matched to a gene; V was cut back by 0 bases and J by 6 bases. Germline V gene lookup returns CDR1 SGDLS and CDR2 YYNGEE. CDR3 length equals 18 residues. CDR3 residues: CASSVAVSGLAGRNEQFF. Here the CDR3 DNA reads TGTGCCAGCAGCGTAGCGGTTAGCGGGCTAGCGGGGCGCAATGAGCAGTTCTTC.

The chain combines TRBV5-1 with TRBJ2-7; 9 bases fit TRBD1. The length of the CDR3 is 18 residues. V lost 0 bases to trimming and J lost 2 bases; unmatched junction nucleotides: 12. Germline-derived CDR1 and CDR2 are SGHRS and YFSETQ. The chain's CDR3 is CASSLGPTGQGSAYEQYF. For the CDR3, the DNA is TGCGCCAGCAGCTTGGGCCCCACCGGACAGGGGTCCGCCTACGAGCAGTACTTC.

In its sample, this clone was seen a few times. The chain uses TRBV19 and TRBJ1-1; 9 positions agree with TRBD1. V shed 9 bases, J shed 11 bases, and the junction held 7 bases outside the gene matches. This CDR3 region has 11 residues. Germline CDR1 is LNHDA and CDR2 is SQIVND (reference sequence). As DNA, the CDR3 is TGTGCCAGCGAACAGGGGGCATCGGCTTTCTTT. Its translation: CASEQGASAFF.

There are a few counts of this clone. This chain connects TRBV2 to TRBJ1-2, with D unresolved. The germline V and J ends were trimmed by 7 bases and 0 bases, with 9 bases remaining between them. CDR3 length: 13 residues. Germline V gives CDR1 SNHLY, CDR2 FYNNEI. CDR3: CASNVGANYGYTF. As DNA, the CDR3 is TGTGCCAGCAACGTGGGAGCTAACTATGGCTACACCTTC.

The chain has TRBV7-2 and TRBJ1-2, with a possible D match to TRBD1 (5 bases). The CDR3 is 14 amino acids. V was pared by 0 bases and J by 8 bases, with 13 bases between. Germline values: CDR1 SGHTA, CDR2 FQGNSA. The CDR3 sequence is CASSLAVGLEGYTF. The CDR3 DNA reads TGTGCCAGCAGCTTAGCGGTGGGGCTGGAAGGCTACACCTTC.

V and J are TRBV5-6 and TRBJ2-2, with 9 bases fitting TRBD2. The CDR3 contains 19 residues. Trimming at V came to 4 bases and at J to 1 base, leaving 14 bases not matched to a gene. Germline V gene lookup returns CDR1 SGHDT and CDR2 YYEEEE. This CDR3 is CASSPGLLAGVVNTGELFF. CDR3 nucleotide sequence: TGTGCCAGCAGCCCGGGACTTTTAGCGGGGGTAGTGAACACCGGGGAGCTGTTTTTT.

CDR3 DNA sequence: TGTGCCAGCACCGGGACAAATTTTAATGAGCAGTTCTTC. It is translated as CASTGTNFNEQFF. This chain links TRBV28 with TRBJ2-1; possible D gene TRBD1, 6 bases. Germline lookup yields CDR1 MDHEN and CDR2 SYDVKM. V was trimmed by 7 bases and J by 7 bases, leaving 14 bases between them. The CDR3 spans 13 residues.